Each of the 32 T cell receptor beta chains below was sequenced from the same sample in a study of blood T cells in healthy people across ages. The use of a sample-barcoded 5' primer and a J-beta primer mix characterized a second PCR of roughly 6 to 11 cycles. In TCRdb, the 5' RACE reads were re-called with MiXCR into one record per CDR3 protein. Here the sample spans fewer than 800,000 distinct CDR3 sequences, around 21% being singletons. Input material: blood. The receptors stem from a man between 65 and 85 years old in good health.

This chain uses TRBV6-1 with TRBJ2-5, with 10 bases fitting TRBD2. This CDR3 spans 16 amino acids. V trimming: 7 bases; J trimming: 4 bases; junction bases outside the gene matches: 12. CDR1 MNHNS and CDR2 SASEGT come from the germline V gene. CDR3 DNA: TGTGCCAGCATCCCCGGTAGCGGGAGGCTCGTAGAGACCCAGTACTTC. It specifies CASIPGSGRLVETQYF.

This clonotype has just a few counts. The chain carries TRBV21-1 and TRBJ1-1. TRBV21-1 is a recognized pseudogene. The CDR3 is made up of 12 amino acids. CDR3 residues: CASSKRTVEAFF. The CDR3 DNA reads TGTGCCAGCAGCAAAAGGACGGTAGAAGCTTTCTTT.

This clonotype was seen only a few times. The chain combines TRBV3-1 with TRBJ1-1, with D possibly TRBD1 on 5 matching bases. The germline gives CDR1 LGHDT, CDR2 YNNKEL (reference sequence). The CDR3 has 15 residues. Deletions cut 5 bases from V and 1 base from J, with 14 bases between. The CDR3 protein is CASSTGGVGNTEAFF. In nucleotides, the CDR3 is TGTGCCAGCAGCACAGGAGGGGTTGGGAACACTGAAGCTTTCTTT.

The chain links TRBV28 to TRBJ2-1, with 7 bases identical to TRBD2. This CDR3 contains 14 residues. Germline lookup yields CDR1 MDHEN and CDR2 SYDVKM. Trimming cost V 6 bases and J 4 bases; bases outside gene matches: 6. CDR3 sequence (DNA): TGTGCCAGCAGATCGGGGACTACTTACAATGAGCAGTTCTTC. Its translation: CASRSGTTYNEQFF.

This clonotype has more than one count but fewer than ten. The chain is built from TRBV2 and TRBJ1-4; TRBD1 is a possible D gene (6 bases). The germline V gene has CDR1 SNHLY and CDR2 FYNNEI. This CDR3 spans 16 amino acids. The germline V and J ends were trimmed by 1 base and 5 bases, with 14 bases remaining between them. The CDR3 DNA reads TGTGCCAGCAGTGAAGTGGTTGGGGGGCGGAATGAAAAACTGTTTTTT. Amino acid sequence: CASSEVVGGRNEKLFF.

The chain employs TRBV9 and TRBJ2-1; D call uncertain. Germline-derived CDR1 and CDR2 are SGDLS and YYNGEE. This CDR3 region has 15 residues. Trimming pared 0 bases from V and 0 bases from J, leaving 7 bases between. The CDR3 DNA is TGTGCCAGCAGCGTAGTAACAAGCTCCTACAATGAGCAGTTCTTC. Protein: CASSVVTSSYNEQFF.

The chain couples TRBV12-3 or TRBV12-4 to TRBJ1-5; no clear D gene. The ends were cut back, 3 bases at V and 2 bases at J, with 11 bases in the middle. The CDR3 contains 15 residues. CDR3 sequence reads: CASSFYLTGNQPQHF. In DNA, the CDR3 is TGTGCCAGCAGTTTCTACTTGACCGGCAATCAGCCCCAGCATTTT.

The J gene is TRBJ2-1, the V gene TRBV12-3 or TRBV12-4; 9 bases line up with TRBD1. The CDR3 has 19 amino acids. The V gene end was trimmed by 6 bases and the J gene end by 0 bases; junction bases not matched to a gene: 15. CDR3 loop: CASRTTGTGKGSSYNEQFF. The DNA of the CDR3 is TGTGCCAGCAGGACCACCGGGACAGGGAAGGGTAGCTCCTACAATGAGCAGTTCTTC.

The chain has TRBV7-2 and TRBJ2-7; D not certain. Germline CDR1 reads SGHTA; CDR2 reads FQGNSA. Deletions cut 1 base from V and 0 bases from J, with 7 bases between. This CDR3 has 14 amino acids. The CDR3 bases are TGTGCCAGCAGCTTAGGGAGCGACTCCTACGAGCAGTACTTC. Translation gives CASSLGSDSYEQYF.

In its sample, this clonotype was seen a few times. The CDR3 DNA reads TGCAGTGCTTCCGGGGGATCGAACACTGAAGCTTTCTTT. Its protein is CSASGGSNTEAFF. The V gene is TRBV20-1, the J gene TRBJ1-1; TRBD1 might be the D (5 bases). The CDR3 runs to 13 residues. Trimming pared 5 bases from V and 1 base from J, leaving 11 bases between. Looked up from germline, CDR1 is DFQATT and CDR2 is SNEGSKA (reference sequence).

The chain employs TRBV6-5 and TRBJ2-1; D call uncertain. Germline lookup yields CDR1 MNHEY and CDR2 SVGAGI. CDR3 length equals 15 residues. V lost 2 bases to trimming and J lost 8 bases, with 16 bases between them. The CDR3 protein is CASSYTPKVGDEQFF. CDR3 coding DNA: TGTGCCAGCAGTTACACCCCGAAAGTCGGCGATGAGCAGTTCTTC.

DNA for the CDR3: TGTGCTAGTGGTTTAACGGGTGAAGAGACCCAGTACTTC. Translation gives CASGLTGEETQYF. The genes are TRBV12-5 and TRBJ2-5; D is ambiguous. Looked up from germline, CDR1 is LGHNT and CDR2 is FRNRAP. The V end was cut by 3 bases, the J end by 3 bases, with 8 bases between. The CDR3 loop spans 13 amino acids.

V is TRBV5-5 and J is TRBJ2-1; perhaps TRBD1 as D (5 bases). Trimming removed 0 bases from V and 4 bases from J, with 11 bases in between. The CDR3 runs to 15 residues. Germline values: CDR1 SGHKS, CDR2 YYEKEE (reference sequence). The CDR3 DNA reads TGTGCCAGCAGCTTGGCCGAGACAGCATACAATGAGCAGTTCTTC. It translates to CASSLAETAYNEQFF.

This clonotype has a count of ten or more. The rearrangement joins TRBV20-1 to TRBJ1-2; D unresolved. The V and J ends lost 4 bases and 3 bases respectively, with 0 bases between them. The CDR3 runs 9 residues. CDR1 DFQATT and CDR2 SNEGSKA come from the germline V gene (reference sequence). The CDR3 here is CSANYGYTF. DNA for the CDR3: TGCAGTGCTAACTATGGCTACACCTTC.

This clonotype was recorded at least ten times. The chain carries TRBV19 and TRBJ2-3, with D possibly matching TRBD2 (5 bases). Germline values: CDR1 LNHDA, CDR2 SQIVND (reference sequence). With 1 base removed from V and 1 base from J, the gap between germline ends came to 9 bases. This CDR3 has 15 amino acids. The CDR3 reads CASSIGSSRTDTQYF. CDR3 sequence (DNA): TGTGCCAGTAGTATAGGGTCTAGCCGCACAGATACGCAGTATTTT.

This chain joins TRBV7-2 and TRBJ2-1; D tentatively fits TRBD1 or TRBD2 (7 bases each). Germline V gene data show CDR1 as SGHTA and CDR2 as FQGNSA. Trimming pared 2 bases from V and 9 bases from J, leaving 14 bases between. The CDR3 extends over 14 amino acids. CDR3 loop: CASSLRGGGGEQFF. CDR3 nucleotide sequence: TGTGCCAGCAGCTTAAGAGGGGGCGGGGGTGAGCAGTTCTTC.

This clonotype was detected a few times. The chain couples TRBV5-1 to TRBJ2-2, with D maybe TRBD1 (6 bases). V lost 4 bases, J lost 7 bases, and 11 bases lay in between. The germline V gene encodes CDR1 SGHRS and CDR2 YFSETQ. The CDR3 length is 13 residues. The CDR3 DNA reads TGCGCCAGCAGCCCCGGGACAATCGGGGAGCTGTTTTTT. It yields the protein CASSPGTIGELFF. Full variable domain (missing parts from reference TRBV5-1 and TRBJ2-2): KAGVTQTPRYLIKTRGQQVTLSCSPISGHRSVSWYQQTPGQGLQFLFEYFSETQRNKGNFPGRFSGRQFSNSRSEMNVSTLELGDSALYLCASSPGTIGELFFGEGSRLTVL.

For the CDR3, the DNA is TGTGCCAGCAGTGCACACTCCGGGACAGGGAGGAACAATGAGCAGTTCTTC. It codes for CASSAHSGTGRNNEQFF. The rearrangement uses TRBV6-2 or TRBV6-3 and TRBJ2-1; 9 nucleotides agree with TRBD1. With V trimmed by 5 bases and J by 5 bases, 13 bases remained unmatched. This CDR3 region has 17 residues. CDR1 is MNHEY, CDR2 SVGEGT, per germline.

This clonotype was seen a few times. V usage is TRBV9 and J usage is TRBJ2-3; 9 bases are shared with TRBD2. This CDR3 spans 15 amino acids. The ends lost 3 bases at V and 2 bases at J; junction bases unmatched: 4. Germline values: CDR1 SGDLS, CDR2 YYNGEE. The CDR3 is CASSATSGYTDTQYF. The DNA for the CDR3 is TGTGCCAGCAGCGCGACTAGCGGATACACAGATACGCAGTATTTT.

Comments on this clonotype: Likely a read error: the CDR3 ends without its conserved phenylalanine or tryptophan. The chain employs TRBV5-1 and TRBJ2-1; a weak D match, TRBD1 (6 bases). CDR1 is SGHRS, CDR2 YFSETQ, per germline. V shed 3 bases and J shed 7 bases, with 8 bases lying between them. The CDR3 totals 12 residues. CDR3 DNA: TGCGCCAGCAGCTCACAGGGAAATGAGCAGTTCCTC. Amino acids: CASSSQGNEQFL.

This clonotype appeared a few times. The chain recombines TRBV5-1 with TRBJ1-4; D gene uncertain. Trimming left V 0 bases short and J 6 bases short, with 9 bases between. The V gene's germline CDR1 is SGHRS and CDR2 YFSETQ. There are 14 residues in the CDR3. The CDR3 bases are TGCGCCAGCAGCTTGGGGGCAGTCGATGAAAAACTGTTTTTT. Translating gives CASSLGAVDEKLFF. The whole variable domain, remainder taken from reference TRBV5-1 and TRBJ1-4, is KAGVTQTPRYLIKTRGQQVTLSCSPISGHRSVSWYQQTPGQGLQFLFEYFSETQRNKGNFPGRFSGRQFSNSRSEMNVSTLELGDSALYLCASSLGAVDEKLFFGSGTQLSVL.

The chain couples TRBV5-1 to TRBJ2-5; 7 positions match TRBD1. From germline, CDR1 is SGHRS and CDR2 YFSETQ. The CDR3 has 15 residues. After removal of 2 bases from V and 4 bases from J, the junction contained 8 bases not matched to a gene. CDR3 DNA: TGCGCCAGCAGCTTAACAGGGGATGAGGGAGAGACCCAGTACTTC. This translates into CASSLTGDEGETQYF.

Only a few counts were recorded for this clonotype. The CDR3 DNA follows: TGTGCCAGCTCACCAGGAGGAGGGACAACCTACAATGAGCAGTTCTTC. It yields the protein CASSPGGGTTYNEQFF. The V call is TRBV18, the J call TRBJ2-1; D could derive from TRBD1 or TRBD2 (6 bases each). Between the trimmed V and J ends, which lost 2 bases and 2 bases, there was a span of 13 bases. The CDR3 has 16 residues. Germline CDR1 and CDR2: KGHSH and LQKENI.

This clonotype has a handful of counts. The gene calls are TRBV25-1 and TRBJ2-1; no clear D. Germline CDR1 reads MGHDK; CDR2 reads SYGVNS. This CDR3 spans 16 amino acids. V lost 3 bases to trimming and J lost 0 bases, with 12 bases between them. CDR3 region: CASSDSAAASYNEQFF. The CDR3 coding sequence is TGTGCCAGCAGTGACTCGGCGGCTGCCTCCTACAATGAGCAGTTCTTC.

Only a few counts were recorded for this clonotype. V usage is TRBV7-9 and J usage is TRBJ2-7; D is uncertain. The CDR3 runs 14 residues. Trimming removed 5 bases from V and 3 bases from J, with 14 bases in between. Germline values: CDR1 SEHNR, CDR2 FQNEAQ (reference sequence). The CDR3 loop is CASSPRFTSYEQYF. In DNA, the CDR3 is TGTGCCAGCAGCCCACGCTTTACAAGCTACGAGCAGTACTTC.

This clonotype appeared a few times. The gene calls are TRBV29-1 and TRBJ2-2; TRBD1 agrees at 7 bases. The CDR3 covers 16 residues. Germline V gene lookup returns CDR1 SQVTM and CDR2 ANQGSEA. The ends lost 8 bases at V and 1 base at J; junction bases unmatched: 13. The chain's CDR3 is CSRNLQGDKNTGELFF. DNA of the CDR3: TGCAGCCGTAACCTTCAGGGGGACAAGAACACCGGGGAGCTGTTTTTT.

CDR3 coding DNA: TGCGCCAGCAGCTTGACCGCGGGAAGCAATGAGCAGTTCTTC. It translates to CASSLTAGSNEQFF. The chain uses TRBV5-1 and TRBJ2-1; a weak D match, TRBD2 (6 bases). Germline V gene lookup returns CDR1 SGHRS and CDR2 YFSETQ. Trimming shortened V by 1 base and J by 6 bases, and 11 bases separated the two germline ends. CDR3 length equals 14 residues.

This clonotype was counted only a few times. The chain uses TRBV5-1 and TRBJ2-4; D remains ambiguous. The germline V and J ends were trimmed by 4 bases and 2 bases, with 13 bases remaining between them. Germline-derived CDR1 and CDR2 are SGHRS and YFSETQ. CDR3 size: 15 residues. The CDR3 bases are TGCGCCAGCAGCCCCTTCTCAGAGTCCAAAAACATTCAGTACTTC. It translates to CASSPFSESKNIQYF.

The chain has TRBV27 and TRBJ1-2, with D tentatively TRBD1 (5 bases). Germline-derived CDR1 and CDR2 are MNHEY and SMNVEV (reference sequence). V shed 6 bases and J shed 8 bases, with 22 bases lying between them. The CDR3 is made up of 15 amino acids. CDR3 amino acids: CASRGEAGPTFGYTF. The CDR3 DNA is TGTGCCAGCAGGGGAGAAGCGGGACCGACTTTCGGCTACACCTTC.

The V and J genes are TRBV28 and TRBJ2-1, with 9 bases identical to TRBD1. The V gene end was trimmed by 5 bases and the J gene end by 6 bases; junction bases not matched to a gene: 8. Germline V gene lookup returns CDR1 MDHEN and CDR2 SYDVKM. CDR3 length equals 15 residues. CDR3: CASSQTGTGSNEQFF. The CDR3 DNA is TGTGCCAGCAGTCAGACCGGGACAGGGTCCAATGAGCAGTTCTTC. The full variable domain, with the rest looked up from reference TRBV28 and TRBJ2-1, is DVKVTQSSRYLVKRTGEKVFLECVQDMDHENMFWYRQDPGLGLRLIYFSYDVKMKEKGDIPEGYSVSREKKERFSLILESASTNQTSMYLCASSQTGTGSNEQFFGPGTRLTVL.

This clonotype was seen a handful of times. This chain links TRBV28 with TRBJ2-2; TRBD1 matches at 9 bases. The germline gives CDR1 MDHEN, CDR2 SYDVKM. The ends lost 3 bases at V and 4 bases at J; junction bases unmatched: 21. CDR3 size: 21 residues. Written as DNA, the CDR3 is TGTGCCAGCAGTTTTGGGCCGAGCTGGTCTACAGGGGGCCACGTCACCGGGGAGCTGTTTTTT. Protein product: CASSFGPSWSTGGHVTGELFF.

The gene calls are TRBV20-1 and TRBJ2-7; TRBD1 or TRBD2 may be the D gene (5 bases each). The CDR3 is made up of 15 amino acids. The germline CDR1 and CDR2 sequences are DFQATT and SNEGSKA (reference sequence). V lost 3 bases to trimming and J lost 1 base, with 16 bases between them. CDR3 in amino acids: CSASGPGRRSYEQYF. The CDR3 DNA reads TGCAGTGCTAGCGGTCCGGGACGCCGGTCCTACGAGCAGTACTTC.